The T cell receptor beta chain described here comes from a study of molecular identifiers for immune sequencing clone quantification. TCRdb itself ran the PCR reads through MiXCR, one entry per CDR3 protein. Among some 100,000 distinct CDR3 sequences listed, around 33% were seen once. Naive CD8 T cells were sorted as CD8+CD4-CCR7+CD45RA+. The CDR3 is 15 amino acids. Between the trimmed V and J ends, which lost 4 bases and 4 bases, there was a span of 17 bases. Per germline, CDR1 MGHRA and CDR2 YSYEKL. The V gene is TRBV4-1, the J gene TRBJ2-7; possibly TRBD2 for D (6 bases). This receptor was obtained from a human donor in good health. Some libraries in this study had Jurkat cell RNA spiked in. The sample was naive CD8+ T cells from blood, with Jurkat cell RNA spiked in. Subset meaning: FACS-sorted CD8+CD4-CCR7+CD45RA+ naive T cells. The CDR3 nucleotides are TGCGCCAGCAGCCTCTCCCCCGTGGGGGGATACGAGCAGTACTTC. Protein: CASSLSPVGGYEQYF.